The 21 T cell receptor beta chains reported below all come from one sample, sequenced in a study of early T cells in non-severe SARS-CoV-2 infection. One entry per CDR3 protein results from TCRdb running MiXCR on the 5' RACE reads. Here the sample spans fewer than 55,000 distinct CDR3 sequences, about 10% being singletons. The sequenced sample consisted of whole blood. The receptor source for this set is an adult who was a healthcare worker with PCR-confirmed SARS-CoV-2 infection or an uninfected control (not recorded which).

The table lists this clonotype with many counts. The chain links TRBV7-9 to TRBJ2-3, with D unclear. V was pared by 5 bases and J by 6 bases, with 15 bases between. The germline gives CDR1 SEHNR, CDR2 FQNEAQ (reference sequence). This CDR3 has 14 amino acids. The CDR3 here is CASSLRTLPDTQYF. In DNA, the CDR3 is TGTGCCAGCAGCCTCCGAACCTTACCGGATACGCAGTATTTT.

The chain is built from TRBV7-8 and TRBJ1-6; maybe TRBD1 (5 bases). This CDR3 contains 15 residues. Germline V gene sequence: CDR1 SGHVS, CDR2 FQNEAQ. Trimming removed 4 bases from V and 10 bases from J, with 17 bases in between. CDR3 nucleotide sequence: TGTGCCAGCAGCTCCGAGGGTAGGGGTCGGTCACCCCTCCACTTT. Translated, it gives CASSSEGRGRSPLHF.

This clonotype was detected ten times or more. The chain combines TRBV6-2 or TRBV6-3 with TRBJ2-7; possible D gene TRBD2, 5 bases. V lost 2 bases, J lost 6 bases, and 11 bases lay in between. Looked up from germline, CDR1 is MNHEY and CDR2 is SVGEGT. There are 13 residues in the CDR3. The DNA for the CDR3 is TGTGCCAGCAGTTACGCGGGTTTTGGCGAGCAGTACTTC. Translating it yields CASSYAGFGEQYF.

The table lists this clonotype with many counts. V and J are TRBV3-1 and TRBJ2-7; 7 bases line up with TRBD2. Germline assignment: CDR1 LGHDT and CDR2 YNNKEL (reference sequence). The CDR3 runs to 13 residues. Unmatched junction bases numbered 10, after V lost 4 bases and J lost 10 bases. Here the CDR3 reads CASSPPGGAGQYF. For the CDR3, the DNA is TGTGCCAGCAGCCCCCCGGGAGGAGCAGGACAGTACTTC.

The rearrangement links TRBV4-3 to TRBJ1-2, with D maybe TRBD1 (5 bases). V was clipped by 0 bases and J by 4 bases, with 12 bases between them. This CDR3 spans 15 amino acids. Germline-derived CDR1 and CDR2 are LGHNA and YSLEER. CDR3 bases: TGCGCCAGCAGCCAAGATCGGGCAGGGTCCTATGGCTACACCTTC. Its translation: CASSQDRAGSYGYTF.

This clonotype was recorded many times. This chain uses TRBV12-3 or TRBV12-4 with TRBJ1-1; 9 bases agree with TRBD1. The CDR3 covers 12 residues. The ends lost 6 bases at V and 11 bases at J; junction bases unmatched: 7. DNA of the CDR3: TGTGCCAGCAGCTATACAGGGGGCACCGCTTTCTTT. Translation gives CASSYTGGTAFF.

There are a few counts of this clonotype. The chain is built from TRBV11-2 and TRBJ1-1; D not resolved. V shed 6 bases and J shed 0 bases, with 11 bases lying between them. The CDR3 is 14 amino acids. Germline V gives CDR1 SGHAT, CDR2 FQNNGV. CDR3 protein: CASSSGIMNTEAFF. In nucleotides, the CDR3 is TGTGCCAGCAGTTCCGGGATCATGAACACTGAAGCTTTCTTT.

The rearrangement links TRBV14 to TRBJ2-3; the D gene could be TRBD1 or TRBD2 (5 bases each). There are 13 residues in the CDR3. The germline V gene has CDR1 SGHDN and CDR2 FVKESK. V lost 4 bases to trimming and J lost 3 bases, with 8 bases between them. The DNA of the CDR3 is TGTGCCAGCAGCCGGTGGGGGACAGATACGCAGTATTTT. Its translation is CASSRWGTDTQYF.

This clonotype was observed at least ten times. This chain joins TRBV7-2 and TRBJ1-2; 7 nucleotides agree with TRBD1. V shed 5 bases and J 8 bases; nucleotides not matched to a gene: 5. This CDR3 comprises 12 residues. Per the germline V gene, CDR1 is SGHTA and CDR2 is FQGNSA. The CDR3 loop is CASSPDRSGYTF. CDR3 nucleotide sequence: TGTGCCAGCAGCCCGGACAGGTCAGGCTACACCTTC.

This clonotype was counted many times. The chain uses TRBV19 and TRBJ2-1, with unresolved D. The germline gives CDR1 LNHDA, CDR2 SQIVND (reference sequence). V shed 5 bases and J shed 2 bases, with 16 bases lying between them. This CDR3 contains 16 residues. CDR3 DNA: TGTGCCAGTAGTGCGGACGCAGCGAGCCCCTACAATGAGCAGTTCTTC. It is translated as CASSADAASPYNEQFF.

This clonotype was seen more than once but under ten times. The CDR3 spells CASSQDGDGELFF. The CDR3 DNA reads TGCGCCAGCAGCCAAGATGGTGACGGGGAGCTGTTTTTT. J is TRBJ2-2 and V is TRBV4-3; D not certain. The V end lost 0 bases, the J end lost 7 bases, and 6 bases lay between the germline ends. Germline CDR1 and CDR2: LGHNA and YSLEER. CDR3 size: 13 residues.

This clonotype was counted at least ten times. This sequence joins TRBV6-2 or TRBV6-3 and TRBJ2-3; 8 nucleotides align to TRBD2. Germline V lookup: CDR1 MNHEY, CDR2 SVGEGT. V shed 5 bases and J 2 bases; nucleotides not matched to a gene: 15. This CDR3 has 18 residues. CDR3 nucleotide sequence: TGTGCCAGCAGTCTCCAATTCGCGGGAGGATACTACACAGATACGCAGTATTTT. Protein sequence: CASSLQFAGGYYTDTQYF.

The chain employs TRBV4-2 and TRBJ2-2; D gene unclear. V lost 3 bases, J lost 5 bases, and 10 bases lay in between. This CDR3 spans 14 amino acids. Germline-derived CDR1 and CDR2 are LGHNA and YNFKEQ. DNA of the CDR3: TGTGCCAGCAGCCAGGAACAGAGGACCGGGGAGCTGTTTTTT. It codes for CASSQEQRTGELFF.

The chain couples TRBV20-1 to TRBJ2-7; TRBD2 agrees at 7 bases. CDR1 is DFQATT and CDR2 is SNEGSKA in the germline V gene (reference sequence). V gave up 3 bases and J gave up 9 bases; unmatched junction bases: 17. CDR3 length equals 15 residues. The CDR3 nucleotides are TGCAGTGCTAGTTCCGCGGCGGGAGTGGCGGGTGGGCAGTACTTC. Encoded protein: CSASSAAGVAGGQYF.

This clonotype showed up many times. This chain connects TRBV7-9 to TRBJ2-7, with D possibly matching TRBD1 (6 bases). CDR1 and CDR2 (germline): SEHNR, FQNEAQ (reference sequence). This CDR3 spans 15 amino acids. Trimming removed 5 bases from V and 6 bases from J, with 20 bases in between. In DNA, the CDR3 is TGTGCCAGCAGCCTCTGGGACATGAGTAAGGGCGAGCAGTACTTC. Translation gives CASSLWDMSKGEQYF.

In its sample, this clonotype ranks as medium-sized. V and J are TRBV2 and TRBJ1-5; 9 nucleotides match TRBD1. V trimming: 3 bases; J trimming: 4 bases; junction bases outside the gene matches: 4. The CDR3 spans 15 residues. Germline CDR1 SNHLY, CDR2 FYNNEI. The CDR3 loop reads CASSEDRGRNQPQHF. The CDR3 DNA reads as TGTGCCAGCAGTGAGGACAGGGGAAGGAATCAGCCCCAGCATTTT. The whole variable domain, remainder taken from reference TRBV2 and TRBJ1-5, is EPEVTQTPSHQVTQMGQEVILRCVPISNHLYFYWYRQILGQKVEFLVSFYNNEISEKSEIFDDQFSVERPDGSNFTLKIRSTKLEDSAMYFCASSEDRGRNQPQHFGDGTRLSIL.

The sample holds a few counts of this clonotype. The chain combines TRBV6-1 with TRBJ2-7; 8 nucleotides line up with TRBD2. Germline V gene sequence: CDR1 MNHNS, CDR2 SASEGT. V shed 1 base, J shed 3 bases, and the junction held 5 bases outside the gene matches. This CDR3 has 15 residues. DNA of the CDR3: TGTGCCAGCAGTGAAGGGGGTAGCGGGATCTACGAGCAGTACTTC. Its translation: CASSEGGSGIYEQYF.

This clonotype was detected ten times or more. V is TRBV29-1 and J is TRBJ2-1; a weak D match, TRBD1 (6 bases). The CDR3 is 13 amino acids. Germline V lookup: CDR1 SQVTM, CDR2 ANQGSEA. V gave up 6 bases and J gave up 3 bases, with 12 bases separating them. The CDR3 sequence: CSVEGDNYNEQFF. In DNA form, the CDR3 reads TGCAGCGTCGAGGGGGACAACTACAATGAGCAGTTCTTC.

This clonotype was seen repeatedly, ten times or more. J is TRBJ2-7 and V is TRBV20-1; possible D gene TRBD2, 7 bases. V was shortened by 4 bases and J by 1 base, with 11 bases between the two germline ends. The CDR3 consists of 13 residues. Germline CDR1 reads DFQATT; CDR2 reads SNEGSKA (reference sequence). In nucleotides, the CDR3 is TGCAGTGCTAACGGGGGGACATCCTACGAGCAGTACTTC. Amino acid sequence: CSANGGTSYEQYF.

This clonotype turned up a few times. The rearrangement uses TRBV7-3 and TRBJ2-2; no firm D call. The V end lost 8 bases, the J end lost 6 bases, and 13 bases lay between the germline ends. The CDR3 sequence is 13 residues long. Germline V gives CDR1 SGHTA, CDR2 FQGTGA. The CDR3 DNA reads as TGTGCCAGCGGCTCGGGTTTGTCCGGGGAGCTGTTTTTT. Its translation: CASGSGLSGELFF.

This clonotype was detected a few times. This rearrangement joins TRBV14 to TRBJ2-3; TRBD2 is a possible D gene (5 bases). Trimming took off 1 base at V and 4 bases at J, with 9 bases between the two ends. The CDR3 covers 14 residues. Germline CDR1 and CDR2: SGHDN and FVKESK. CDR3 protein: CASSQVLAPDTQYF. The CDR3 DNA sequence: TGTGCCAGCAGCCAAGTTCTAGCCCCAGATACGCAGTATTTT.